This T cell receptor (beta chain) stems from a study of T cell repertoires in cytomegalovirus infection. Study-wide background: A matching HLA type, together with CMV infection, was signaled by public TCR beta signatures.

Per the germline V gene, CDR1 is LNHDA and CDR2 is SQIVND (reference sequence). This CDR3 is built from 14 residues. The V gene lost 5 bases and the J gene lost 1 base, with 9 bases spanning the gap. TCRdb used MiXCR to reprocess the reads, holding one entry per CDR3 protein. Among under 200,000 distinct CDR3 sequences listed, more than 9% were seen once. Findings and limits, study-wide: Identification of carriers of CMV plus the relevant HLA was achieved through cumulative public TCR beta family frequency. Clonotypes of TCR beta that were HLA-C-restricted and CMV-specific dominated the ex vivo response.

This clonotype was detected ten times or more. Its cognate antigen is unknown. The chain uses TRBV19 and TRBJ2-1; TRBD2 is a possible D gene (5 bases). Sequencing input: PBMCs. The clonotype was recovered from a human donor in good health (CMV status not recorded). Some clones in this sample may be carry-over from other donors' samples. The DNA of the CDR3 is TGTGCCAGTAGTTTAGCGCCTTCCTACAATGAGCAGTTCTTC. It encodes CASSLAPSYNEQFF.